This TCR beta chain was obtained from a study of blood T cell repertoires in COVID-19. Overall study context: Acute and convalescent COVID-19 specimens originated in the United States, Italy and Spain. T cells, B-cell-depleted T cells, or PBMCs supplied cDNA or gDNA.

In the original workflow: Amplification of reference gene primers provided the estimated nucleated cell counts. Generated by immunoSEQ multiplex PCR, the TCRdb table keeps only in-frame clones and is missing some. From that table come the V and J calls and clone size; the DNA was used to work out D and trimming. The sample shows about 140,000 clones, 82% of them seen only once. Per the germline V gene, CDR1 is LGHDT and CDR2 is YNNKEL (reference sequence). The V and J ends lost 0 bases and 4 bases respectively, with 12 bases between them. The CDR3 has 15 amino acids. This clone is classed as medium-sized.

The receptor was derived from a woman of 80 years or more with acute or convalescent COVID-19. Sequenced material: peripheral blood. The V gene is TRBV3-1 (or the pseudogene TRBV3-2), the J gene TRBJ1-2; possibly TRBD1 for D (6 bases). CDR3: CASSQDRIGGYGYTF. The CDR3 coding sequence is TGTGCCAGCAGCCAAGATAGAATAGGGGGCTATGGCTACACCTTC.